This T cell receptor beta chain stems from a study of post-analysis software for immune sequencing data (dated by TCRdb to about 2015). General notes on the study: Recorded disease courses included relapsing-remitting, secondary progressive and progressive-relapsing multiple sclerosis, with some patients lacking subtype annotation. The patient repertoires were set against roughly eleven previously published healthy control repertoires from donors whose ages ranged from about 6 to 26 years. A subset of samples was prepared in parallel using single-end sample barcoding, then pooled and co-amplified after Illumina adapter ligation. Beyond this particular receptor, the publication reports: The control group was slightly older than the multiple sclerosis patient group. Compared with controls, multiple sclerosis patients had significantly lower normalized Chao1 diversity, a finding suggesting substantial peripheral T-cell clonal expansion. When samples were clustered directly using the F measure, samples prepared in the same batch co-clustered strongly, which prompted a batch-effect correction. Significantly higher frequencies in patients than in controls were found for several TRBV segments, including TRBV5-6, TRBV5-1 and TRBV20-1.

V lost 2 bases and J lost 0 bases; the stretch between them is 14 bases long. The germline V gene (reference sequence) provides CDR1 LGHDT and CDR2 YNNKEL. The CDR3 covers 16 residues, taking in both the cysteine and the phenylalanine. Only the CDR3 portion is preserved as DNA: 48 bases, with reading frame beginning at the first base. To demonstrate the VDJtools post-analysis software, TCR beta repertoires were profiled from the peripheral blood of 10 to 15 young patients with multiple sclerosis. Multiple sclerosis patients were children and adolescents aged about 6 to 16 years. Library prep was done by PCR. The instrument was an Illumina HiSeq 2500. Unique molecular identifiers were incorporated into TCR beta cDNA libraries to reduce PCR and sequencing biases. Approximately 500,000 cDNA molecules were obtained for every 1 to 10 million input T cells, so each molecule roughly corresponded to one T cell. The same protocol used for the earlier healthy control dataset was applied to prepare and sequence the patient libraries. Samples belonging to the same batch were prepared together, multiplexed and sequenced on a shared HiSeq lane. In the paper's pipeline: MIGEC handled the raw barcoded reads, throwing out single-read molecular identifier groups before consensus assembly and CDR3 extraction. Clonotype tables were post-analysed with VDJtools, and diversity was normalized by down-sampling all datasets to the smallest sample size. To correct batch-related cross-sample contamination, repertoire overlap clustering matched CDR3 amino acid sequences but not nucleotide sequences. Using fastp trimming at Q25 and MiXCR clonotype assembly, TCRdb reanalyzed the public sequencing data and kept in-frame beta chains. Duplicate CDR3 protein sequences are folded into a single record with the most common DNA and genes. These V and J calls are TCRdb output, not the study's own analysis. This sample is represented by about 540,000 distinct CDR3 sequences; roughly 34% of them were singletons. Of the sample, around 5.9% falls within the top ten clones.

A word on this clonotype: Its recognized antigen is unknown. No per-base quality is available; no much larger clone lies one base away.

This sequence uses TRBV3-1 and TRBJ2-7; tentative D gene TRBD2, with 5 bases matching. This sequence originates from a girl aged 2-17 years with multiple sclerosis. The specimen was blood. The bases are TGTGCCAGCAGCCAACTGGGAGTGACATTCTCCTACGAGCAGTACTTC. Translated, this gives CASSQLGVTFSYEQYF.